Listed below are T cell receptor beta chains from one sample, sequenced in a study of blood T cell repertoires in COVID-19. Profiled with immunoSEQ multiplex PCR; TCRdb holds only in-frame clones, not every one. There are about 480,000 clones in the sample; approximately 88% occur only once, and 1.5% to 2% lies in the top ten. Sample: PBMCs or T cells enriched from blood (not recorded which). Receptor source: a woman aged 40 to 49 who had recovered from COVID-19. CDR3s include the opening cysteine and the closing phenylalanine or tryptophan. The D gene is left open where the match is weak. Rows give clone size only sometimes, using once, few, many, or a class for an expanded clone.

V gene	clone size	D gene	J gene	CDR3 protein	CDR3 DNA
TRBV12-3/TRBV12-4	once	TRBD2	TRBJ2-4	CASSFSSGTSQYF	TGTGCCAGCAGTTTCTCTAGCGGGACATCCCAGTACTTC
TRBV5-8	-	TRBD2	TRBJ2-1	CASSVGLAHYNEQFF	TGTGCCAGCAGCGTGGGACTAGCGCATTACAATGAGCAGTTCTTC
TRBV15	-	-	TRBJ1-1	CATSRDNTNTEAFF	TGTGCCACCAGCAGAGATAACACCAACACTGAAGCTTTCTTT
TRBV3-1/TRBV3-2	-	-	TRBJ1-1	CASSLSMGLNTEAFF	TGTGCCAGCAGTCTGTCCATGGGGCTGAACACTGAAGCTTTCTTT
TRBV30	-	TRBD1	TRBJ1-2	CAWSVGQVYGYTF	TGTGCCTGGAGTGTAGGACAGGTCTATGGCTACACCTTC
TRBV9	-	-	TRBJ1-1	CASSVGWTANTEAFF	TGTGCCAGCAGCGTAGGGTGGACAGCGAACACTGAAGCTTTCTTT
TRBV10-3	-	-	TRBJ2-7	CAISRDSDWEQYF	TGTGCCATCAGTCGGGACTCTGACTGGGAGCAGTACTTC
TRBV5-1	-	TRBD2	TRBJ2-3	CASSPGGLAGAGDTQYF	TGCGCCAGCAGCCCAGGGGGCCTAGCGGGAGCGGGAGATACGCAGTATTTT
TRBV11-2	-	-	TRBJ1-1	CASSLEPGANTEAFF	TGTGCCAGCAGCTTAGAGCCAGGTGCAAACACTGAAGCTTTCTTT
TRBV7-9	-	-	TRBJ2-3	CASFTGGPYADTQYF	TGTGCCAGCTTCACCGGGGGTCCTTATGCAGATACGCAGTATTTT
TRBV6-5	-	TRBD1	TRBJ1-1	CASSNRQGTEAFF	TGTGCCAGCAGTAACCGACAGGGCACTGAAGCTTTCTTT
TRBV24-1	-	TRBD2	TRBJ2-3	CATSVGRADTQYF	TGTGCCACCAGTGTGGGGAGGGCAGATACGCAGTATTTT
TRBV2	-	-	TRBJ2-7	CASSEGMTVQYF	TGTGCCAGCAGTGAAGGAATGACTGTGCAGTACTTC
TRBV24-1	-	-	TRBJ2-5	CATSDARSPGETQYF	TGTGCCACCAGTGACGCCAGAAGCCCGGGAGAGACCCAGTACTTC
TRBV5-1	-	-	TRBJ2-2	CASSLGDRSGTGELFF	TGCGCCAGCAGCTTGGGCGACAGGTCCGGGACCGGGGAGCTGTTTTTT
TRBV6-1	-	TRBD1	TRBJ2-3	CASSKARQGASISTDTQYF	TGTGCCAGCAGTAAAGCTCGACAGGGGGCCTCTATTAGCACAGATACGCAGTATTTT
TRBV2	-	TRBD1	TRBJ1-5	CASSQDRVDQPQHF	TGTGCCAGCAGTCAAGACAGGGTCGATCAGCCCCAGCATTTT
TRBV11-2	-	-	TRBJ1-3	CASSLESGAGNTIYF	TGTGCCAGCAGCTTAGAATCGGGGGCTGGAAACACCATATATTTT
TRBV7-2	-	TRBD2	TRBJ2-3	CASSFRTSGMDTQYF	TGTGCCAGCAGCTTTAGAACTAGCGGGATGGATACGCAGTATTTT
TRBV19	-	-	TRBJ2-5	CATSSTSPGGTQYF	TGTGCCACTTCCTCGACGTCGCCCGGGGGGACCCAGTACTTC
TRBV19	-	-	TRBJ2-6	CANLPGQISGANVLTF	TGTGCCAATCTTCCGGGACAAATCTCTGGGGCCAACGTCCTGACTTTC
TRBV6-5	-	TRBD1	TRBJ1-2	CASSYSLVAGGYGYTF	TGTGCCAGCAGTTACTCGCTCGTCGCAGGGGGCTATGGCTACACCTTC
TRBV21-1	once	-	TRBJ1-5	CASSKGQGRNQPQHF	TGTGCCAGCAGCAAGGGACAAGGACGTAATCAGCCCCAGCATTTT
TRBV24-1	-	-	TRBJ1-2	CATSEPHRDQGYTF	TGTGCCACCAGTGAACCCCACAGGGATCAAGGCTACACCTTC
TRBV6-1	-	TRBD1	TRBJ1-1	CASSEDRPGDTEAFF	TGTGCCAGCAGTGAGGACAGGCCCGGAGACACTGAAGCTTTCTTT
TRBV11-3	once	TRBD1	TRBJ2-3	CASSLHAGGADTQYF	TGTGCCAGCAGCTTACATGCAGGGGGCGCAGATACGCAGTATTTT
TRBV5-1	-	-	TRBJ1-2	CASSLSTRNYGYTF	TGCGCCAGCAGCTTGAGTACAAGAAACTATGGCTACACCTTC
TRBV5-8	-	TRBD1	TRBJ2-3	CASSWGQGTSTDTQYF	TGTGCCAGCAGCTGGGGACAGGGGACTAGCACAGATACGCAGTATTTT
TRBV5-1	-	-	TRBJ2-1	CASSPGQSGPPEQFF	TGCGCCAGCAGCCCAGGACAGTCTGGACCCCCCGAGCAGTTCTTC
TRBV7-9	once	TRBD1	TRBJ1-5	CASSHQGAGQPQHF	TGTGCCAGCAGTCACCAGGGGGCCGGTCAGCCCCAGCATTTT
TRBV5-1	-	-	TRBJ2-2	CASSPAGWRHGELFF	TGCGCCAGCAGCCCGGCGGGATGGAGGCACGGGGAGCTGTTTTTT
TRBV30	-	-	TRBJ1-4	CAWKRGEEEKLFF	TGTGCCTGGAAAAGGGGCGAAGAAGAAAAACTGTTTTTT
TRBV7-6	-	-	TRBJ1-2	CASKGGDGGYTF	TGTGCCAGCAAAGGAGGGGATGGAGGCTACACCTTC
TRBV7-9	-	TRBD1	TRBJ2-2	CATQAGTGYSGELFF	TGTGCCACCCAAGCGGGGACAGGGTATTCCGGGGAGCTGTTTTTT
TRBV19	few	-	TRBJ2-7	CASSITDSYEQYF	TGTGCCAGTAGTATCACTGACTCCTACGAGCAGTACTTC
TRBV5-1	-	-	TRBJ2-2	CASSLAIATGELFF	TGCGCCAGCAGCTTGGCTATTGCTACCGGGGAGCTGTTTTTT
TRBV4-1	-	-	TRBJ1-5	CASSQSQGERQPQHF	TGCGCCAGCAGCCAAAGTCAGGGTGAGAGGCAGCCCCAGCATTTT
TRBV7-2	-	-	TRBJ1-2	CASSFRQGDGYTF	TGTGCCAGCAGCTTTAGGCAGGGTGATGGCTACACCTTC
TRBV29-1	-	-	TRBJ2-1	CSVEPSRLGEQFF	TGCAGCGTTGAGCCCAGCCGCCTCGGGGAGCAGTTCTTC
TRBV6-2/TRBV6-3	-	-	TRBJ1-6	CASSYRGDFGSPLHF	TGTGCCAGCAGTTACCGGGGGGATTTTGGTTCACCCCTCCACTTT
TRBV24-1	-	-	TRBJ2-5	CATSEHTGEAPETQYF	TGTGCCACCAGTGAGCATACTGGAGAAGCCCCAGAGACCCAGTACTTC
TRBV5-4	-	TRBD1	TRBJ1-2	CASSAQGALIYGYTF	TGTGCCAGCAGCGCTCAGGGGGCATTGATCTATGGCTACACCTTC
TRBV6-5	once	TRBD2	TRBJ2-2	CASSSLAGTVTGELFF	TGTGCCAGCAGTTCACTAGCGGGTACTGTCACCGGGGAGCTGTTTTTT
TRBV10-1	-	-	TRBJ2-7	CASRTGTTGGEQYF	TGCGCCAGCAGAACCGGGACCACCGGGGGCGAGCAGTACTTC
TRBV7-9	-	-	TRBJ1-1	CASSSPRTYNTEAFF	TGTGCCAGCAGCTCCCCCAGGACATATAACACTGAAGCTTTCTTT
TRBV18	-	TRBD2	TRBJ2-5	CASSPGLADVSTQYF	TGTGCCAGCTCACCAGGACTAGCGGACGTATCGACCCAGTACTTC
TRBV2	-	-	TRBJ2-5	CASRGTGTSWETQYF	TGTGCCAGCAGGGGAACCGGGACAAGTTGGGAGACCCAGTACTTC
TRBV24-1	-	TRBD2	TRBJ2-2	CATSDPGTSGVTGELFF	TGTGCCACCAGTGATCCCGGGACTAGCGGAGTCACCGGGGAGCTGTTTTTT
TRBV14	-	-	TRBJ1-4	CASSPQGAWGKLFF	TGTGCCAGCAGCCCTCAGGGTGCGTGGGGAAAACTGTTTTTT
TRBV11-2	-	-	TRBJ2-3	CASSSEPQLGGDTQYF	TGTGCCAGCAGCTCCGAGCCTCAGCTAGGGGGAGATACGCAGTATTTT
TRBV7-8	once	-	TRBJ1-2	CASSLALRGNRDGYTF	TGTGCCAGCAGCTTAGCGTTAAGGGGGAATCGAGATGGCTACACCTTC
TRBV4-3	-	-	TRBJ2-7	CASSQDRVGGLIYEQYF	TGCGCCAGCAGCCAAGATAGAGTGGGAGGCCTCATATACGAGCAGTACTTC
TRBV19	many	-	TRBJ2-7	CASSETGGDEQYF	TGTGCCAGTAGTGAAACAGGGGGGGACGAGCAGTACTTC
TRBV7-6	few	-	TRBJ1-5	CASSLGEGQPQHF	TGTGCCAGCAGCTTAGGGGAGGGCCAGCCCCAGCATTTT
TRBV18	-	-	TRBJ2-7	CASSPPSRASYEQYF	TGTGCCAGCTCACCACCGAGCAGGGCTTCCTACGAGCAGTACTTC